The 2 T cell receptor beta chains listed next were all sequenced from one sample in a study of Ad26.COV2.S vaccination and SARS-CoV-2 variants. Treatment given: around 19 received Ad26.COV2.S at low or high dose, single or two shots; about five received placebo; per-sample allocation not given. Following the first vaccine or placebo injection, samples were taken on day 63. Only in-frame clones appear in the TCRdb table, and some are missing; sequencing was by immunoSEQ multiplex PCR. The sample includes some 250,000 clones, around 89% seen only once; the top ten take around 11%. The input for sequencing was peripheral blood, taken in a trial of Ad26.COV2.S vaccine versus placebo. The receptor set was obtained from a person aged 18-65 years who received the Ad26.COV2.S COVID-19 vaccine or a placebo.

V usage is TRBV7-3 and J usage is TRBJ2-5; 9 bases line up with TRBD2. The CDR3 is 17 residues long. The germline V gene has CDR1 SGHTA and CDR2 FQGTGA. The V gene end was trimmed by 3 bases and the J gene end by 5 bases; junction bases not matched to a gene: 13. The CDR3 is CASSFLGVAGAPETQYF. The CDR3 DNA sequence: TGTGCCAGCAGCTTTCTTGGGGTAGCGGGAGCCCCTGAGACCCAGTACTTC.

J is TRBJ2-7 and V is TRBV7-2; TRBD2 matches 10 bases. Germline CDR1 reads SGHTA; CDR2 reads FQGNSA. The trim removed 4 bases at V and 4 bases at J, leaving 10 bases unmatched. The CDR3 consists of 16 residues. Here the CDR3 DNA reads TGTGCCAGCAGCTCTGGGGCTAGCGGGAGTCGGTACGAGCAGTACTTC. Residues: CASSSGASGSRYEQYF.